This TCR beta chain stems from a study of CXCR3-negative and CXCR3-positive naive CD8 T cells. Germline V gene data show CDR1 as LNHNV and CDR2 as YYDKDF (reference sequence). This CDR3 spans 14 amino acids. The TRB libraries of cDNA were built by UMI-labeled 5' RACE. For each CDR3 protein, TCRdb gives one entry from its re-call of the 5' RACE reads, without DNA. The table for this sample gives about 38,000 distinct CDR3 sequences. The sequence was obtained from a human donor in good health. Some clones in this sample may be carry-over from other donors' samples. The V call is TRBV15, the J call TRBJ2-5; the TCRdb call, TRBD1, lacks DNA for checking. Sequencing was done on a sample of memory CD8+ T cells from blood. CDR3 sequence: CATEGRGLEETQYF.